A selection of T cell receptor beta chains follows, all from one sample in a study of blood T cell repertoires in COVID-19. TCRdb's copy holds only in-frame clones and misses some; the assay was immunoSEQ multiplex PCR. The sample shows roughly 50,000 clones, roughly nine tenths of them seen only once. The specimen was peripheral blood. The origin of the receptors is a human donor with active COVID-19. The donor label of this sample is uncertain. CDR3s include the opening cysteine and the closing phenylalanine or tryptophan.

len: 15; j_gene: TRBJ2-3; v_gene: TRBV6-5; CDR3aa: CASSLTSGGLDTQYF
len: 16; j_gene: TRBJ2-3; v_gene: TRBV9; CDR3aa: CASSMGLAASTDTQYF
len: 15; j_gene: TRBJ2-7; v_gene: TRBV7-2; CDR3aa: CASSSGLAGGPEQYF
len: 17; j_gene: TRBJ2-3; v_gene: TRBV7-2; CDR3aa: CASSPWRLAGAIDTQYF
len: 14; j_gene: TRBJ2-5; v_gene: TRBV28; CDR3aa: CASSLNPDRETQYF
len: 19; j_gene: TRBJ2-1; v_gene: TRBV7-8; CDR3aa: CASSFAFATSGGSYNEQFF
len: 14; j_gene: TRBJ2-1; v_gene: TRBV24-1; CDR3aa: CATGAGGRYNEQFF
len: 16; j_gene: TRBJ1-1; v_gene: TRBV6-6; CDR3aa: CASTSGLGGWDTEAFF
len: 13; j_gene: TRBJ2-7; v_gene: TRBV9; CDR3aa: CASKDSPFYEQYF
len: 16; j_gene: TRBJ1-1; v_gene: TRBV3-1/TRBV3-2; CDR3aa: CASSQDGSTMNTEAFF
len: 13; j_gene: TRBJ2-7; v_gene: TRBV2; CDR3aa: CASSERDNYEQYF
len: 13; j_gene: TRBJ1-1; v_gene: TRBV6-6; CDR3aa: CASRQDRNTEAFF
len: 14; j_gene: TRBJ1-2; v_gene: TRBV19; CDR3aa: CASTPGRGLGGYTF
len: 15; j_gene: TRBJ2-2; v_gene: TRBV6-5; CDR3aa: CASSYGRHNTGELFF
len: 13; j_gene: TRBJ2-7; v_gene: TRBV14; CDR3aa: CASSPNLSREQYF
len: 16; j_gene: TRBJ1-2; v_gene: TRBV4-3; CDR3aa: CASSRRGDRGNYGYTF
len: 14; j_gene: TRBJ1-1; v_gene: TRBV5-1; CDR3aa: CASSTGTVGTEAFF
len: 14; j_gene: TRBJ1-1; v_gene: TRBV5-1; CDR3aa: CASSLVIGNTEAFF
len: 15; j_gene: TRBJ1-6; v_gene: TRBV2; CDR3aa: CASSGEGGSYSPLHF
len: 14; j_gene: TRBJ1-5; v_gene: TRBV27; CDR3aa: CASSLVGGPQPQHF
len: 14; j_gene: TRBJ2-7; v_gene: TRBV5-1; CDR3aa: CASSDPTGQYEQYF
len: 15; j_gene: TRBJ2-1; v_gene: TRBV18; CDR3aa: CASSPRGGANNEQFF
len: 17; j_gene: TRBJ1-1; v_gene: TRBV21-1; CDR3aa: CASSKDGTLKSHTEAFF
len: 11; j_gene: TRBJ1-2; v_gene: TRBV28; CDR3aa: CASRTGYGYTF
len: 14; j_gene: TRBJ1-1; v_gene: TRBV6-5; CDR3aa: CASTISGRGTEAFF
len: 14; j_gene: TRBJ2-7; v_gene: TRBV9; CDR3aa: CASSVAPGREEQYF
len: 14; j_gene: TRBJ1-1; v_gene: TRBV7-3; CDR3aa: CASSQSGVNTEAFF
len: 15; j_gene: TRBJ2-4; v_gene: TRBV18; CDR3aa: CASSLAGGAKNIQYF
len: 11; j_gene: TRBJ2-7; v_gene: TRBV29-1; CDR3aa: CSAGQDYEQYF
len: 14; j_gene: TRBJ2-2; v_gene: TRBV5-1; CDR3aa: CASSERGGTGELFF
len: 13; j_gene: TRBJ1-2; v_gene: TRBV19; CDR3aa: CASRNRGDYGYTF
len: 14; j_gene: TRBJ2-7; v_gene: TRBV6-6; CDR3aa: CASSYSSGANEQYF
len: 13; j_gene: TRBJ2-3; v_gene: TRBV7-2; CDR3aa: CASRLGATDTQYF
len: 16; j_gene: TRBJ2-5; v_gene: TRBV5-1; CDR3aa: CASSLEQGTGVETQYF
len: 15; j_gene: TRBJ2-3; v_gene: TRBV7-2; CDR3aa: CASSLVGSGGDTQYF
len: 16; j_gene: TRBJ2-3; v_gene: TRBV9; CDR3aa: CASSVAGGGAADTQYF
len: 14; j_gene: TRBJ2-1; v_gene: TRBV6-5; CDR3aa: CASSRGSSYNEQFF
len: 14; j_gene: TRBJ2-7; v_gene: TRBV5-6; CDR3aa: CASSSIDRSYEQYF
len: 17; j_gene: TRBJ1-2; v_gene: TRBV7-9; CDR3aa: CASSVLMGQIFNYGYTF
len: 14; j_gene: TRBJ2-3; v_gene: TRBV19; CDR3aa: CASSQIAGPDTQYF
len: 13; j_gene: TRBJ2-5; v_gene: TRBV19; CDR3aa: CASKGTGQETQYF
len: 15; j_gene: TRBJ2-7; v_gene: TRBV2; CDR3aa: CASSGAGTGGYEQYF
len: 15; j_gene: TRBJ1-6; v_gene: TRBV6-5; CDR3aa: CASRTQGSHNSPLHF
len: 14; j_gene: TRBJ2-3; v_gene: TRBV6-5; CDR3aa: CASSRTGSTDTQYF
len: 18; j_gene: TRBJ2-2; v_gene: TRBV19; CDR3aa: CASSPGLAGGPNTGELFF
len: 12; j_gene: TRBJ2-5; v_gene: TRBV29-1; CDR3aa: CSVDNSGETQYF